This T cell receptor beta chain derives from a study of spatial heterogeneity in lung cancer. The CDR3 is 15 residues long. Trimming cost V 6 bases and J 2 bases, with 17 bases left between them. Germline lookup yields CDR1 DFQATT and CDR2 SNEGSKA (reference sequence). The time point is: sample taken at primary tumor resection. Unsorted whole RNA samples from tumor, nontumor lung or frozen PBMC were sequenced. The 72 donors had untreated early-stage non-small cell lung cancer. This clonotype was observed a few times. MiXCR, run by TCRdb on the 5' RACE reads, gives a single entry per CDR3 protein. The table has just under 95,000 distinct CDR3 sequences, roughly 12% seen once.

Sequenced material: PBMCs, taken at surgery. The rearrangement joins TRBV20-1 to TRBJ1-3, with D perhaps matching TRBD1 (5 bases). This sequence originates from a male donor with early-stage non-small cell lung cancer. DNA of the CDR3: TGCAGTGCCCGCCTCACAGGAGCCCCTGGAAACACCATATATTTT. Translation gives CSARLTGAPGNTIYF.